The clone carrying this TCR beta chain was seen a handful of times. This CDR3 spans 14 amino acids. Trimming took 3 bases from V and 2 from J, leaving 11 bases between them. Germline CDR1 and CDR2: LGHNA and YSLEER. This specimen belongs to a study of blood T cell repertoires in COVID-19. At the level of the study: Acute and convalescent COVID-19 samples came from the United States, Italy and Spain. PBMCs, B-cell-depleted T cells, or T cells provided the cDNA or gDNA that made up the material.

Sequenced by immunoSEQ multiplex PCR; TCRdb stores in-frame clones only, minus some. The sample shows almost 50,000 clones, 70% to 80% of them seen only once. The chain carries TRBV4-3 and TRBJ2-7; weak D call: TRBD1 (6 bases). The sequencing sample was made of peripheral blood. This TCR was recovered from a man aged 65 to 85 with acute or convalescent COVID-19. The CDR3 reads CASSQQTGTYEQYF. DNA for the CDR3: TGCGCCAGCAGCCAGCAGACAGGTACCTACGAGCAGTACTTC.